The clone carrying this T cell receptor beta chain was counted a few times. Its matching antigen is unknown. The sample belongs to a study of T cells in Graves' hyperthyroidism and ophthalmopathy. Study-wide points: Among thyroid clonotypes expanded above 0.001, most also appeared in blood.

The study left out patients who had uncontrolled infection, other autoimmune disease, pregnancy or lactation. From RNA transcripts, TCR beta CDR3 regions were amplified. First-round RT-PCR with HTBI primers amplified the TCR CDR3 region. TCRdb fed the multiplex PCR reads into MiXCR, producing one record per CDR3 protein. The data contain hundreds of thousands of distinct CDR3 sequences, 14% of them singletons. Sequencing was done on a sample of blood. The clonotype was recovered from a woman in her late teens or twenties with Graves' hyperthyroidism.

The CDR3 DNA follows: TGTGCCAGCAGGCTCCCGGGGGGCAATGAGCAGTTCTTC. It codes for CASRLPGGNEQFF. This rearrangement joins TRBV7-2 to TRBJ2-1; 7 bases align to TRBD2. Germline loops: CDR1 SGHTA, CDR2 FQGNSA. Germline trimming cut 6 bases from V and 6 bases from J; bases unmatched to any gene: 5. The CDR3 runs to 13 residues.